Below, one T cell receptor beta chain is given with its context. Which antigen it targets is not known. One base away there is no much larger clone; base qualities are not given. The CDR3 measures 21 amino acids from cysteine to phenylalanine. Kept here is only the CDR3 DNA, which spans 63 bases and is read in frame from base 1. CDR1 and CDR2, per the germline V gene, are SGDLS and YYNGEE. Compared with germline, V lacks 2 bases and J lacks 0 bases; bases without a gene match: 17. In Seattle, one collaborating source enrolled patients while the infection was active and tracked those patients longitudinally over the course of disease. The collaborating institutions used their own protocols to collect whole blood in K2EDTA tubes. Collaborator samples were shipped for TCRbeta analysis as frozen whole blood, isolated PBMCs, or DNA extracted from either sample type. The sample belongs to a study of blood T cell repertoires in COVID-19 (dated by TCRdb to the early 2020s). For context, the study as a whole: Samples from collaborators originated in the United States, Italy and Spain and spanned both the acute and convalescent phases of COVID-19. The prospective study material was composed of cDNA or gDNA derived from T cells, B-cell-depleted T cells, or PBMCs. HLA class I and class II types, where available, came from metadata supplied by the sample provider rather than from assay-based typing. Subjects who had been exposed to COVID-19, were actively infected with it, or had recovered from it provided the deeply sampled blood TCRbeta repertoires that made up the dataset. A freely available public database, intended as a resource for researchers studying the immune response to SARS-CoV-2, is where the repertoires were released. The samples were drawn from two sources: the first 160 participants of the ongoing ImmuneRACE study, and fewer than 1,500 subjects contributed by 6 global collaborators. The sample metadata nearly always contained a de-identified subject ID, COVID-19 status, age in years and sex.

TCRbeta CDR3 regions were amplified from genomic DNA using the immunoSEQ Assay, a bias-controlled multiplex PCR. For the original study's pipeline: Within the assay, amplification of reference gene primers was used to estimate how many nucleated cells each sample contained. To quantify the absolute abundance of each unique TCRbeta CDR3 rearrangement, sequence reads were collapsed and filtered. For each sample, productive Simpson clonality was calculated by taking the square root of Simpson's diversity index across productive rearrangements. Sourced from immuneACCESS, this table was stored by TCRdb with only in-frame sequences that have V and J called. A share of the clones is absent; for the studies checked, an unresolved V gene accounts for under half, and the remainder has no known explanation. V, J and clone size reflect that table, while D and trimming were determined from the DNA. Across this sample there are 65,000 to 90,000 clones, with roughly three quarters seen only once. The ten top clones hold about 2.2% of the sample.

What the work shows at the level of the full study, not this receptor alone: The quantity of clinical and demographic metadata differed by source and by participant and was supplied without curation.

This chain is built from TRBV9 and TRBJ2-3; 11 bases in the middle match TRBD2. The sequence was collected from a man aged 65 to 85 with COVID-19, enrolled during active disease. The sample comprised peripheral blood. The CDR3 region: CASSVSSGQTSGMTSTDTQYF. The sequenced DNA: TGTGCCAGCAGCGTGAGCTCAGGGCAGACTAGCGGGATGACTAGCACAGATACGCAGTATTTT.